This TCR beta chain was retrieved from a study of T cell responses to AZD1222 COVID-19 vaccine. Overall study context: Analyses pooled second doses at about 4 or about 12 weeks.

CDR3 length equals 15 residues. CDR1 KGHDR and CDR2 SFDVKD come from the germline V gene. V lost 3 bases to trimming and J lost 5 bases; unmatched junction nucleotides: 5. Remarks on this clone: Its antigen is not identified.

General observations from the study: Close to half of spike-specific TCRs reportedly recognize unmutated variant regions. Baseline seropositivity occurred in only six AZD1222 recipients. The study found vaccine-associated CD4 TCRs spanning spike, dominant at 160-218 and 743-854.

Assay used: immunoSEQ multiplex PCR; TCRdb lists only in-frame clones, some missing. The sample yields 150,000 to 200,000 clones, more than 80% seen once. The clonotype originates from an adult in good health. V gene TRBV24-1 combines with J gene TRBJ2-1; TRBD1 aligns across 8 bases. The sequencing here drew on peripheral blood, taken on day 0 of AZD1222 vaccination. The CDR3 region has the DNA TGTGCCACCAGTGATACAGGGGGATGGAACAATGAGCAGTTCTTC. It specifies CATSDTGGWNNEQFF.